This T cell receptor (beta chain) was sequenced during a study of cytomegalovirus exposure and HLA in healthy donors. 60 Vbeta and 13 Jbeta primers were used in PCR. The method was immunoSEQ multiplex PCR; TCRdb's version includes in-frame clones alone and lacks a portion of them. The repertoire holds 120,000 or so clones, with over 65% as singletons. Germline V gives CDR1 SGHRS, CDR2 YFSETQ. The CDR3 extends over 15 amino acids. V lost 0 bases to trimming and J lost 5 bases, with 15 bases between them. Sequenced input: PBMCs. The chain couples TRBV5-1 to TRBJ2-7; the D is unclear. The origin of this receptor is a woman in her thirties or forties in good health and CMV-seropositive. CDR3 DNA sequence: TGCGCCAGCAGCTTGGGACCGACTGATATCGACGAGCAGTACTTC. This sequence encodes CASSLGPTDIDEQYF.